This TCR beta chain came from a study of blood T cell repertoires in COVID-19. Germline CDR1 is SGDLS and CDR2 is YYNGEE. V lost 1 base and J lost 6; bases outside the gene matches: 0. The CDR3 has 14 residues. As handled by the study authors: The assay estimated nucleated cells by amplifying reference gene primers. Libraries were prepared by immunoSEQ multiplex PCR; TCRdb keeps only in-frame clonotypes and omits some of them. V, J and clone size reflect that table, while D and trimming were determined from the DNA. Of some 72,000 clones in the sample, about 85% were seen once. Sequencing was carried out using peripheral blood. The clonotype was recovered from a man between 45 and 60 years old with COVID-19, enrolled during active disease. The genes are TRBV9 and TRBJ2-1; 11 nucleotides agree with TRBD2. The CDR3, as DNA: TGTGCCAGCAGCGTACTAGCGGGAGGCAATGAGCAGTTCTTC. Encoded protein: CASSVLAGGNEQFF. Supplemented by reference TRBV9 and TRBJ2-1, the full variable domain reads DSGVTQTPKHLITATGQRVTLRCSPRSGDLSVYWYQQSLDQGLQFLIQYYNGEERAKGNILERFSAQQFPDLHSELNLSSLELGDSALYFCASSVLAGGNEQFFGPGTRLTVL.